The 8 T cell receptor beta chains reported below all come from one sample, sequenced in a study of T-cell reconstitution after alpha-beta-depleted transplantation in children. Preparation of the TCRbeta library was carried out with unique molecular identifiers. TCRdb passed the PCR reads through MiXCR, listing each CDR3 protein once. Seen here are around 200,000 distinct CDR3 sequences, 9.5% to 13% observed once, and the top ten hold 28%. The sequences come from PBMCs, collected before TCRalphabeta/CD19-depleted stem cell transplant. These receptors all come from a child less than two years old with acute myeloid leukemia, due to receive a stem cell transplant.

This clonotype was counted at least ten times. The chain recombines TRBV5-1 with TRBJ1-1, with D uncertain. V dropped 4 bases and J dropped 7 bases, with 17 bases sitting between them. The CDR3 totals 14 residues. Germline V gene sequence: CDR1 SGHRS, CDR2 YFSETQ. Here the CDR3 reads CASSASFGRVEAFF. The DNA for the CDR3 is TGCGCCAGCAGCGCCTCATTTGGTCGGGTTGAAGCTTTCTTT.

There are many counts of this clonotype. CDR3 residues: CASSFKAGGREQYF. For the CDR3, the DNA is TGTGCCAGCAGCTTTAAAGCGGGAGGTCGGGAGCAGTACTTC. V usage is TRBV7-2 and J usage is TRBJ2-7, with TRBD2 matching over 9 bases. V was clipped by 3 bases and J by 7 bases; unmatched bases: 7. CDR3 length: 14 residues. Germline-derived CDR1 and CDR2 are SGHTA and FQGNSA.

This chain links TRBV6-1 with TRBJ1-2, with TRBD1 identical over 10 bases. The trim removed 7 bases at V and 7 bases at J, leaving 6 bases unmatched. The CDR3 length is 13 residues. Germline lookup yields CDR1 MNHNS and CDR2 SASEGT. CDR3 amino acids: CASTDRTGGGYTF. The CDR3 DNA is TGTGCCAGCACAGATCGGACAGGGGGTGGCTACACCTTC.

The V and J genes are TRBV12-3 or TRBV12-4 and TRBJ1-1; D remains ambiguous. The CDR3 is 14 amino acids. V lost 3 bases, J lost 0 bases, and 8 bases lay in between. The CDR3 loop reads CASSFGQLNTEAFF. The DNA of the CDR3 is TGTGCCAGCAGTTTTGGTCAGTTGAACACTGAAGCTTTCTTT.

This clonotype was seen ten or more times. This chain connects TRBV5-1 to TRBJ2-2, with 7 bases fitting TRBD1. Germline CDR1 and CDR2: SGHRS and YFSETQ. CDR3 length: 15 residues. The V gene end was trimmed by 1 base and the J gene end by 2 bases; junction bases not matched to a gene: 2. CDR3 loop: CASSLRDSNTGELFF. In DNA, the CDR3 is TGCGCCAGCAGCTTGCGGGACAGCAACACCGGGGAGCTGTTTTTT. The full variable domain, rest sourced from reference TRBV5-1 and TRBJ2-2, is KAGVTQTPRYLIKTRGQQVTLSCSPISGHRSVSWYQQTPGQGLQFLFEYFSETQRNKGNFPGRFSGRQFSNSRSEMNVSTLELGDSALYLCASSLRDSNTGELFFGEGSRLTVL.

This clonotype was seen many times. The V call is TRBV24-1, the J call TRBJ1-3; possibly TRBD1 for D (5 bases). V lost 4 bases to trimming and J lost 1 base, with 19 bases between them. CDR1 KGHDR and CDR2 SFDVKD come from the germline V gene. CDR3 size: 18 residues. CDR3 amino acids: CATSDSDRGAGSGNTIYF. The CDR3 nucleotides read TGTGCCACCAGTGACTCAGACCGGGGCGCAGGATCTGGAAACACCATATATTTT.

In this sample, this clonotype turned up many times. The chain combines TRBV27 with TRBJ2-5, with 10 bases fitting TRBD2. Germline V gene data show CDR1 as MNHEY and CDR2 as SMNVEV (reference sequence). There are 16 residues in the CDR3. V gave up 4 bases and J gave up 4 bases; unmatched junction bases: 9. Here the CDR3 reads CASSSPSGGESETQYF. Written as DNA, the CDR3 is TGTGCCAGCAGTTCCCCCAGCGGGGGGGAATCAGAGACCCAGTACTTC.

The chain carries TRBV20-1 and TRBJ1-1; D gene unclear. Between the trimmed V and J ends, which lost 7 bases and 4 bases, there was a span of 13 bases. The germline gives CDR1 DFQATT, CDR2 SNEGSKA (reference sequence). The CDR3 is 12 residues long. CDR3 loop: CSGAGGPTEAFF. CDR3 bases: TGCAGTGGGGCGGGTGGGCCCACTGAAGCTTTCTTT.